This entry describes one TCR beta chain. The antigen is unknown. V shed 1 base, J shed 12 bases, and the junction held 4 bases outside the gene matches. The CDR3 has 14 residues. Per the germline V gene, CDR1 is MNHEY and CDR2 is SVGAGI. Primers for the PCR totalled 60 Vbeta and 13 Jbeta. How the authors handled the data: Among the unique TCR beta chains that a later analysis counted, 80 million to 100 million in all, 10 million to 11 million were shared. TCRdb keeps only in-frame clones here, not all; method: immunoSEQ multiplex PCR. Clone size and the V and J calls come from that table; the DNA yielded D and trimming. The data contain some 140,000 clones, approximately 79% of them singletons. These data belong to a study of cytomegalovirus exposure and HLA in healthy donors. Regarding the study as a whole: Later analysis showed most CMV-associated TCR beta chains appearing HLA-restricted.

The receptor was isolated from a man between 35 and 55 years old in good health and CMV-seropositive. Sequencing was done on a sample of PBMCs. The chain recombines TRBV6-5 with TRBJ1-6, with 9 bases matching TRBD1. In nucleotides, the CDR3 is TGTGCCAGCAGTTACTTGACAGGGGGGCAACCCCTCCACTTT. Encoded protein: CASSYLTGGQPLHF.